A selection of T cell receptor beta chains follows, all from one sample in a study of T cell responses to AZD1222 COVID-19 vaccine. The method was immunoSEQ multiplex PCR; TCRdb's version includes in-frame clones alone and lacks a portion of them. The repertoire holds under 90,000 clones, 83% seen once, with approximately 1.3% in the top ten. The specimen comprised peripheral blood, sampled 28 days after the second AZD1222 dose. These receptors came from an adult who received the AZD1222 COVID-19 vaccine. The CDR3 runs from the conserved cysteine through the conserved F or W. The D gene is left open where the match is weak. Clone size, where shown, is once, few, many, or a class for clones that have expanded.

v_call,d_call,clone_size,j_call,cdr3_aa,cdr3_nt
TRBV12-3/TRBV12-4,NA,few,TRBJ1-5,CASSPAGQPQHF,TGTGCCAGCAGCCCAGCGGGCCAGCCCCAGCATTTT
TRBV30,NA,NA,TRBJ2-5,CAWSVLAQETQYF,TGTGCCTGGAGTGTATTGGCCCAAGAGACCCAGTACTTC
TRBV18,NA,NA,TRBJ2-7,CASSRQQALNEQYF,TGTGCCAGCTCACGTCAGCAGGCTTTAAACGAGCAGTACTTC
TRBV5-4,NA,NA,TRBJ1-2,CASSAAGNYGYTF,TGTGCCAGCAGCGCCGCGGGGAACTATGGCTACACCTTC
TRBV5-4,NA,NA,TRBJ2-5,CASSLRDYGETQYF,TGTGCCAGCAGTTTGAGGGATTACGGGGAGACCCAGTACTTC
TRBV9,NA,once,TRBJ2-5,CASSLDVGQETQYF,TGTGCCAGCAGCCTTGACGTAGGTCAAGAGACCCAGTACTTC
TRBV4-2,NA,NA,TRBJ1-1,CASSQDRRGKAFF,TGTGCCAGCAGCCAAGATAGGAGGGGAAAAGCTTTCTTT
TRBV4-1,NA,few,TRBJ1-4,CASSQDGAFNEKLFF,TGCGCCAGCAGCCAAGACGGGGCGTTTAATGAAAAACTGTTTTTT
TRBV29-1,TRBD1,NA,TRBJ2-7,CSVGSGGEQYF,TGCAGCGTGGGCTCAGGGGGCGAGCAGTACTTC
TRBV19,NA,NA,TRBJ1-5,CASSIVRALRQPQHF,TGTGCCAGTAGTATAGTAAGGGCTTTACGGCAGCCCCAGCATTTT
TRBV28,NA,NA,TRBJ2-1,CASSFWRDAYNEQFF,TGTGCCAGCAGTTTCTGGCGGGACGCCTACAATGAGCAGTTCTTC
TRBV3-1/TRBV3-2,NA,NA,TRBJ1-1,CASSQDRTVNTEAFF,TGTGCCAGCAGCCAGGATCGGACAGTGAACACTGAAGCTTTCTTT
TRBV25-1,TRBD2,NA,TRBJ2-5,CASSETGTSGETQYF,TGTGCCAGCTCTGAGACCGGGACTAGCGGGGAGACCCAGTACTTC
TRBV5-4,NA,few,TRBJ2-7,CASSLTGSYEQYF,TGTGCCAGCAGCTTAACGGGGTCCTACGAGCAGTACTTC
TRBV4-1,NA,NA,TRBJ2-1,CASSQVLNEQFF,TGCGCCAGCAGCCAAGTACTTAATGAGCAGTTCTTC
TRBV28,TRBD2,NA,TRBJ2-1,CAAARPSGHNEQFF,TGTGCCGCTGCCAGGCCTAGCGGCCACAATGAGCAGTTCTTC
TRBV9,NA,NA,TRBJ1-2,CASTPTGTNYGYTF,TGTGCCAGCACCCCAACAGGGACGAACTATGGCTACACCTTC
TRBV7-9,NA,NA,TRBJ2-6,CASSLRVSGANVLTF,TGTGCCAGCAGCTTGAGGGTCTCTGGGGCCAACGTCCTGACTTTC
TRBV19,NA,once,TRBJ1-2,CASNQHLNYGYTF,TGTGCCAGTAATCAACACCTTAACTATGGCTACACCTTC
TRBV4-2,NA,NA,TRBJ1-2,CASSQDRGGSSFFYGYTF,TGTGCCAGCAGCCAAGACCGTGGGGGATCGTCCTTTTTCTATGGCTACACCTTC
TRBV27,NA,NA,TRBJ2-2,CASSESRDGELFF,TGTGCCAGCAGCGAATCGCGGGACGGGGAGCTGTTTTTT
TRBV7-3,NA,NA,TRBJ1-2,CASSLHREDYGYTF,TGTGCCAGCAGCTTGCACAGGGAGGACTATGGCTACACCTTC
TRBV19,NA,NA,TRBJ1-5,CASSSDGLSNQPQHF,TGTGCCAGTAGTAGCGACGGGCTCAGCAATCAGCCCCAGCATTTT
TRBV6-6,TRBD1,NA,TRBJ2-7,CASSPQGLGQGAYEQYF,TGTGCCAGCAGTCCCCAGGGGTTGGGACAGGGGGCTTACGAGCAGTACTTC
TRBV3-1/TRBV3-2,NA,NA,TRBJ2-2,CASSRSAGTSNTGELFF,TGTGCCAGCAGCCGCTCAGCCGGGACTTCGAACACCGGGGAGCTGTTTTTT
TRBV5-6,TRBD2,NA,TRBJ2-7,CASSFISGNYEQYF,TGTGCCAGCAGCTTTATTAGCGGGAACTACGAGCAGTACTTC
TRBV15,NA,few,TRBJ1-1,CATSRETLNTEAFF,TGTGCCACCAGCAGAGAGACCTTGAACACTGAAGCTTTCTTT
TRBV12-3/TRBV12-4,NA,NA,TRBJ2-2,CATQRAQAGELFF,TGTGCCACTCAGCGTGCCCAGGCCGGGGAGCTGTTTTTT
TRBV7-2,TRBD1,NA,TRBJ1-2,CASSLGQGSYGYTF,TGTGCCAGCAGCTTGGGACAGGGGTCGTATGGCTACACCTTC
TRBV5-4,NA,NA,TRBJ2-5,CASSRLQETQYF,TGTGCCAGCAGCAGACTCCAAGAGACCCAGTACTTC
TRBV28,NA,NA,TRBJ2-4,CASSSPLAKNIQYF,TGTGCCAGCAGTTCCCCCTTAGCCAAAAACATTCAGTACTTC
TRBV6-1,TRBD2,few,TRBJ2-7,CASSDRWTRDEQYF,TGTGCCAGCAGTGACCGTTGGACTAGAGACGAGCAGTACTTC
TRBV19,TRBD1,NA,TRBJ1-2,CASREPGQGLGGYTF,TGTGCCAGTAGGGAACCGGGACAGGGGCTCGGTGGCTACACCTTC
TRBV28,NA,NA,TRBJ1-5,CASSLLGGPVSQPQHF,TGTGCCAGCAGTTTGCTCGGGGGTCCAGTGTCTCAGCCCCAGCATTTT
TRBV3-1/TRBV3-2,TRBD2,NA,TRBJ2-7,CASSHPGTSVYEQYF,TGTGCCAGCAGCCACCCCGGGACTAGCGTCTACGAGCAGTACTTC
TRBV2,TRBD2,few,TRBJ2-4,CASSELAGAMPKNIQYF,TGTGCCAGCAGTGAACTAGCGGGGGCCATGCCCAAAAACATTCAGTACTTC
TRBV4-3,NA,few,TRBJ1-5,CASSQDRRYQPQHF,TGCGCCAGCAGCCAAGATCGGAGGTATCAGCCCCAGCATTTT
TRBV28,NA,NA,TRBJ2-1,CASTGQVTYNEQFF,TGTGCCAGCACGGGACAAGTCACCTACAATGAGCAGTTCTTC
TRBV27,NA,NA,TRBJ2-7,CASSLRGTHSYEQYF,TGTGCCAGCAGTCTTCGCGGGACCCACTCCTACGAGCAGTACTTC
TRBV4-2,NA,NA,TRBJ2-3,CASTRGDGTQYF,TGTGCCAGCACCCGGGGAGACGGGACGCAGTATTTT